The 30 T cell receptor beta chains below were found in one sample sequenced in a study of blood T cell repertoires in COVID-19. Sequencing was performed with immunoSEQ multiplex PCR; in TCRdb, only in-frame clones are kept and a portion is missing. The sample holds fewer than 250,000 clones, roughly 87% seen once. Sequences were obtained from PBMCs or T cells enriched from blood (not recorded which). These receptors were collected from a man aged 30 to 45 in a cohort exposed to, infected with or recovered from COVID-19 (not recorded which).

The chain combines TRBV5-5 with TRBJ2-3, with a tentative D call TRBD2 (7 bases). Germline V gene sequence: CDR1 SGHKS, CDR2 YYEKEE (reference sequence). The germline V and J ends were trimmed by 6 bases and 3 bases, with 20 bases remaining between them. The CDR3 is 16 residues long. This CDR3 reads CASILLGGRGTDTQYF. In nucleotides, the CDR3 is TGTGCCAGCATCCTCCTCGGGGGGAGGGGGACAGATACGCAGTATTTT.

The CDR3 loop is CASSALGGQGAETQYF. The CDR3, as DNA: TGTGCCAGCAGCGCCCTGGGGGGACAGGGGGCAGAGACCCAGTACTTC. The J gene is TRBJ2-5, the V gene TRBV9; 12 bases map to TRBD1. The trim removed 3 bases at V and 4 bases at J, leaving 7 bases unmatched. Germline values: CDR1 SGDLS, CDR2 YYNGEE. CDR3 length equals 16 residues.

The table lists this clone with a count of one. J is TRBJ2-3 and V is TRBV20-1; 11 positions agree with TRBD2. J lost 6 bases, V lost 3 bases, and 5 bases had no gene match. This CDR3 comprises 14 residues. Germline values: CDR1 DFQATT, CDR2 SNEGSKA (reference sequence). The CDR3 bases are TGCAGTGCTAGTAGCGGGAGGGCCTCCGATACGCAGTATTTT. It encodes CSASSGRASDTQYF.

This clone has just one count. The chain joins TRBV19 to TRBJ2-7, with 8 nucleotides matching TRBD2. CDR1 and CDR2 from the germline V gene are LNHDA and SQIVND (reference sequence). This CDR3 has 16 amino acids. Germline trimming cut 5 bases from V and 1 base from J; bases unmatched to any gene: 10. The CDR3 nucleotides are TGTGCCAGTAGTCCTATACAGGGACTAGGGTCCTACGAGCAGTACTTC. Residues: CASSPIQGLGSYEQYF.

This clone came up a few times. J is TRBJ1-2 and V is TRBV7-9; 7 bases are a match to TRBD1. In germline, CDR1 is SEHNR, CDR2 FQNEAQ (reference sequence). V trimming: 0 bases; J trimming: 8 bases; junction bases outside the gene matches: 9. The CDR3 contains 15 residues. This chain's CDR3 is CASSLALGGAVGYTF. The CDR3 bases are TGTGCCAGCAGCTTAGCGTTAGGGGGCGCGGTCGGCTACACCTTC.

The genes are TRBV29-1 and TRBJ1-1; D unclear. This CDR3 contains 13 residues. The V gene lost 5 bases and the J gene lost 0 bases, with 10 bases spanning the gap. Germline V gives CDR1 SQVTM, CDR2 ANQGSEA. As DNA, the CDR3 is TGCAGCGTTTCTAACAGACTGAACACTGAAGCTTTCTTT. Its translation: CSVSNRLNTEAFF.

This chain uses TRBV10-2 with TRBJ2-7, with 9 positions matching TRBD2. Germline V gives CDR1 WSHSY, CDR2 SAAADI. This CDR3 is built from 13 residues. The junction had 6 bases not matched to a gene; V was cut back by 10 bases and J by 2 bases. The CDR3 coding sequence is TGCGCCACCAGACTAGCGGCCACCTACGAGCAGTACTTC. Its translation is CATRLAATYEQYF.

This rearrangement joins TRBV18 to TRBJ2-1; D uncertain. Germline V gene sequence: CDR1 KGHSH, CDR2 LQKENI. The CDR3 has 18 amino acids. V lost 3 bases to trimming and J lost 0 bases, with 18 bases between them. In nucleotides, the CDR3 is TGTGCCAGCTCACCCACCTTGCTAACGTGGAGCTCCTACAATGAGCAGTTCTTC. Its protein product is CASSPTLLTWSSYNEQFF.

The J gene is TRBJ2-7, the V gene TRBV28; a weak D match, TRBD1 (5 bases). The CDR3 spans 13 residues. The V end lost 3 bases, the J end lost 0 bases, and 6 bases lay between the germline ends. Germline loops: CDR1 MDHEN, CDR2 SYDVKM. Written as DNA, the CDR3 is TGTGCCAGCAGTTTGGGGCCCTCCTACGAGCAGTACTTC. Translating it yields CASSLGPSYEQYF.

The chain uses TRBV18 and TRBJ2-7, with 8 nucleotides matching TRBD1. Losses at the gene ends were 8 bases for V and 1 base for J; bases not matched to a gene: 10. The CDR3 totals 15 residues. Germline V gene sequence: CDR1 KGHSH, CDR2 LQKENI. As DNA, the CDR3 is TGTGCCAGCGCCTCGACAGGGGTGAATTCCTACGAGCAGTACTTC. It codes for CASASTGVNSYEQYF.

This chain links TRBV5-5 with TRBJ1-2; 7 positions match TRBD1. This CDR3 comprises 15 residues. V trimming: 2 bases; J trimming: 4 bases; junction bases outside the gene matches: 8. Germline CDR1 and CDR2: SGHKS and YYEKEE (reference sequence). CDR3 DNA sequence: TGTGCCAGCAGCTTCTTAGCGACAGGGCCCTATGGCTACACCTTC. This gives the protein CASSFLATGPYGYTF.

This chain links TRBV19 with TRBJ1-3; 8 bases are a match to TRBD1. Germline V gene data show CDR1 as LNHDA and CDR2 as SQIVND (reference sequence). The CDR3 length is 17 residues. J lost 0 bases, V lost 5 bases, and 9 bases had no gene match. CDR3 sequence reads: CASSRPGQASSGNTIYF. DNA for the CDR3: TGTGCCAGTAGTCGACCGGGACAGGCTTCCTCTGGAAACACCATATATTTT.

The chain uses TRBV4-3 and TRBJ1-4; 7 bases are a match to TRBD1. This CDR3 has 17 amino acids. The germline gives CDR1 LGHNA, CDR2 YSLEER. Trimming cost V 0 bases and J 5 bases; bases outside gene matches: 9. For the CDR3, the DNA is TGCGCCAGCAGCCAAGATCCCCCGGGACAGAGAAATGAAAAACTGTTTTTT. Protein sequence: CASSQDPPGQRNEKLFF.

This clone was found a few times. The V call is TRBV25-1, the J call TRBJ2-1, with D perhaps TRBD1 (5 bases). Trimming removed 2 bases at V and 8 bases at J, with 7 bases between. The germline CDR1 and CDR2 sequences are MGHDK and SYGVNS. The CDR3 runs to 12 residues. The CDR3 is CASSEQGYEQFF. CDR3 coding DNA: TGTGCCAGCAGTGAACAGGGCTATGAGCAGTTCTTC.

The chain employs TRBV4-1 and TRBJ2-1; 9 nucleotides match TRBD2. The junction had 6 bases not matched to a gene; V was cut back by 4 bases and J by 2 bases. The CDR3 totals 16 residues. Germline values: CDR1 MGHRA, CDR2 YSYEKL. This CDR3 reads CASSPRLADTYNEQFF. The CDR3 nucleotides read TGCGCCAGCAGCCCTAGACTAGCGGATACCTACAATGAGCAGTTCTTC.

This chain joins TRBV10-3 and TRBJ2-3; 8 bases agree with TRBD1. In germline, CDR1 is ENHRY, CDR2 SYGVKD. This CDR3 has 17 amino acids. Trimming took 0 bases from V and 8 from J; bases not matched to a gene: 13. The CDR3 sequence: CAISESIRSGGEGTQYF. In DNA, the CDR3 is TGTGCCATCAGTGAGTCGATTAGGTCAGGGGGCGAGGGTACGCAGTATTTT.

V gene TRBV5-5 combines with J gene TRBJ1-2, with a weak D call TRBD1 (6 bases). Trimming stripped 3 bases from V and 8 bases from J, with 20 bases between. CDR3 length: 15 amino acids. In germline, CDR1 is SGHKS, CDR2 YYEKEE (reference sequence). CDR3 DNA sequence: TGTGCCAGCAGCTCCTTACAAACAGGGCCTCGCGGCTACACCTTC. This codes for CASSSLQTGPRGYTF.

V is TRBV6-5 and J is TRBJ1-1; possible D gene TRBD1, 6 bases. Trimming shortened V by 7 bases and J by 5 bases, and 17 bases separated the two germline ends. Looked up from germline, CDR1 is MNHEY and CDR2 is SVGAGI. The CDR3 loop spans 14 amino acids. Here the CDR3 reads CASTKAGGRTEAFF. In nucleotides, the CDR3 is TGTGCCAGCACTAAGGCCGGGGGGCGGACTGAAGCTTTCTTT.

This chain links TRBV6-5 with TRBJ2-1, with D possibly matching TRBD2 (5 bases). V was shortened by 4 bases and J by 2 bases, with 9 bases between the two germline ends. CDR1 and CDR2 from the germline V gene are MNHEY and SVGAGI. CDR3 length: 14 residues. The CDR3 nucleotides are TGTGCCAGCAGTTGGGAGCCCCCCTACAATGAGCAGTTCTTC. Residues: CASSWEPPYNEQFF.

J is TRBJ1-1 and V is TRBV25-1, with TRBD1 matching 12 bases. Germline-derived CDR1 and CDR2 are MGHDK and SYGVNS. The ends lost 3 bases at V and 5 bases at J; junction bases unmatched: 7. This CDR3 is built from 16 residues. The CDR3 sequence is CASSEGQGAGETEAFF. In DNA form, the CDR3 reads TGTGCCAGCAGTGAGGGACAGGGGGCCGGAGAAACTGAAGCTTTCTTT.

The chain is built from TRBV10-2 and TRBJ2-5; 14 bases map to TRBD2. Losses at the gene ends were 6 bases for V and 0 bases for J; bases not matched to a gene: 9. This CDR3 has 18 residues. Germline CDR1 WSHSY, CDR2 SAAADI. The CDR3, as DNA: TGCGCCAGCAGCCCGGGGCGGACTAGCGGGAGGTACCAAGAGACCCAGTACTTC. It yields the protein CASSPGRTSGRYQETQYF.

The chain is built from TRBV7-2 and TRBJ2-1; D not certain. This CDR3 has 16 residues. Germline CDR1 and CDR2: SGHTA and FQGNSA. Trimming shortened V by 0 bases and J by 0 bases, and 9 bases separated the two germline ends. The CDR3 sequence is CASSLARASSYNEQFF. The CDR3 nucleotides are TGTGCCAGCAGCTTAGCTCGTGCTAGCTCCTACAATGAGCAGTTCTTC.

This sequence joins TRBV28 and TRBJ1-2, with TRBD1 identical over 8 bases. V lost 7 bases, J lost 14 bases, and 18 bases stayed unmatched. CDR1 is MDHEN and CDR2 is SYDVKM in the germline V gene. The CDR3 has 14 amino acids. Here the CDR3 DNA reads TGTGCCAGCACCGACCTACGGACAGGGACCCTAAGGACCTTC. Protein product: CASTDLRTGTLRTF.

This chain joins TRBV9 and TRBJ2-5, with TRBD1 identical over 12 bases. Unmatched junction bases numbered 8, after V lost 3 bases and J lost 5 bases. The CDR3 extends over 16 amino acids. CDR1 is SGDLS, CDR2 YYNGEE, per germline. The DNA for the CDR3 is TGTGCCAGCAGCGAGACGGGACAGGGGGCGAGGGAGACCCAGTACTTC. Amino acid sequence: CASSETGQGARETQYF.

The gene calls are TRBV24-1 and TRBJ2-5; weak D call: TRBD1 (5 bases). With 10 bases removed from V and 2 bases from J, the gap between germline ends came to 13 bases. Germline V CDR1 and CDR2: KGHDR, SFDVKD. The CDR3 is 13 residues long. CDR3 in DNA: TGTGCCACGGCAGGGATAAGTCAAGAGACCCAGTACTTC. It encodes CATAGISQETQYF.

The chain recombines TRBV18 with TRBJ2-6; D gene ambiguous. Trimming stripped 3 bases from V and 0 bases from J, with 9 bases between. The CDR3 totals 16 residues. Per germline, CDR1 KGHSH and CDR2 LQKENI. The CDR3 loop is CASSPRRDSGANVLTF. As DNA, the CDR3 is TGTGCCAGCTCACCCCGGAGAGACTCTGGGGCCAACGTCCTGACTTTC.

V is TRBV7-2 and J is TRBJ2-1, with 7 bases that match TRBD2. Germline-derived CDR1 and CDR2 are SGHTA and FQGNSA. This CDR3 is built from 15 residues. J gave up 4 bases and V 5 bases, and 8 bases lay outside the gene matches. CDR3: CASSPQRDLYNEQFF. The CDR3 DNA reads TGTGCCAGCAGCCCGCAGCGGGACCTTTACAATGAGCAGTTCTTC.

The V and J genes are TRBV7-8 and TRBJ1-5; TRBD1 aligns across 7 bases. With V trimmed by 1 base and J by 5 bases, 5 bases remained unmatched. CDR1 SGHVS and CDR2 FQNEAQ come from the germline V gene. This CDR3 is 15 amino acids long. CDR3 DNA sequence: TGTGCCAGCAGCTTAGAAAGGACAGGTTATCAGCCCCAGCATTTT. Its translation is CASSLERTGYQPQHF. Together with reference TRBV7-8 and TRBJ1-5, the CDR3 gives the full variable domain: GAGVSQSPRYKVAKRGQDVALRCDPISGHVSLFWYQQALGQGPEFLTYFQNEAQLDKSGLPSDRFFAERPEGSVSTLKIQRTQQEDSAVYLCASSLERTGYQPQHFGDGTRLSIL.

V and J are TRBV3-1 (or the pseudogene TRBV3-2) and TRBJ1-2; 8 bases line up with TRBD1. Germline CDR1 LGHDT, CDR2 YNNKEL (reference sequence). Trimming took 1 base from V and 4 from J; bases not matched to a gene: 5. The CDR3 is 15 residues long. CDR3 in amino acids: CASSQADRDPYGYTF. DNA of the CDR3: TGTGCCAGCAGCCAAGCGGACAGGGACCCCTATGGCTACACCTTC.

The CDR3 spells CASSPGLAGGPGETQYF. CDR3 sequence (DNA): TGTGCCAGCAGCCCGGGACTAGCGGGAGGGCCAGGAGAGACCCAGTACTTC. The chain has TRBV14 and TRBJ2-5; 16 nucleotides align to TRBD2. V shed 4 bases, J shed 4 bases, and the junction held 6 bases outside the gene matches. CDR1 is SGHDN and CDR2 is FVKESK in the germline V gene. The CDR3 contains 17 residues.